This is a list of T cell receptor beta chains from one sample in a study of blood T cell repertoires in COVID-19. Clones were read by immunoSEQ multiplex PCR, and TCRdb kept only the in-frame ones, dropping some. The sample records 47,000 or so clones, under 90% being singletons. The specimen was peripheral blood. The receptors come from a woman older than 75 with COVID-19, enrolled during active disease. CDR3s include the opening cysteine and the closing phenylalanine or tryptophan. D genes are given only for firm matches. Rows give clone size only sometimes, using once, few, many, or a class for an expanded clone.

d_call: NA; v_call: TRBV30; j_call: TRBJ2-7; clone_size: NA; cdr3_nt: TGTGCCTGGAGTGTAACTGGTCCCTACGAGCAGTACTTC; cdr3_aa: CAWSVTGPYEQYF
d_call: NA; v_call: TRBV2; j_call: TRBJ2-3; clone_size: NA; cdr3_nt: TGTGCCAGCAGTGAGGGTACAGGTGGAGCAGATACGCAGTATTTT; cdr3_aa: CASSEGTGGADTQYF
d_call: NA; v_call: TRBV14; j_call: TRBJ2-6; clone_size: NA; cdr3_nt: TGTGCCAGCAGCCAGGGAGGTTCTAGCTCTGGGGCCAACGTCCTGACTTTC; cdr3_aa: CASSQGGSSSGANVLTF
d_call: NA; v_call: TRBV18; j_call: TRBJ1-1; clone_size: NA; cdr3_nt: TGTGCCAGCTCACCTTTAGGAGGGAAGGAGACTGAAGCTTTCTTT; cdr3_aa: CASSPLGGKETEAFF
d_call: TRBD1; v_call: TRBV11-3; j_call: TRBJ2-1; clone_size: few; cdr3_nt: TGTGCCAGCAGCTTAGGCCAGGGGGCCAATGAGCAGTTCTTC; cdr3_aa: CASSLGQGANEQFF
d_call: TRBD2; v_call: TRBV5-1; j_call: TRBJ2-7; clone_size: NA; cdr3_nt: TGCGCCAGCAGCTTGGAGGGACTAGCCGCGAGGGAGCAGTACTTC; cdr3_aa: CASSLEGLAAREQYF
d_call: NA; v_call: TRBV30; j_call: TRBJ1-5; clone_size: NA; cdr3_nt: TGTGCCTGGAGTCTCTGGGGGGGGAATAGCAATCAGCCCCAGCATTTT; cdr3_aa: CAWSLWGGNSNQPQHF
d_call: NA; v_call: TRBV28; j_call: TRBJ2-2; clone_size: NA; cdr3_nt: TGTGCCAGCAGCTTTTTCGGTACAGGGAGCGGGGAGCTGTTTTTT; cdr3_aa: CASSFFGTGSGELFF
d_call: TRBD1; v_call: TRBV19; j_call: TRBJ2-1; clone_size: few; cdr3_nt: TGTGCCAGTAGTATGGCGACAGGGGTCCACAATGAGCAGTTCTTC; cdr3_aa: CASSMATGVHNEQFF
d_call: TRBD2; v_call: TRBV5-6; j_call: TRBJ2-2; clone_size: NA; cdr3_nt: TGTGCCAGCAGCCTGGGACTAATCAACACCGGGGAGCTGTTTTTT; cdr3_aa: CASSLGLINTGELFF
d_call: NA; v_call: TRBV10-3; j_call: TRBJ2-7; clone_size: NA; cdr3_nt: TGTGCCATCAGTGATCCAGCGGCAAGCCAGTACTTC; cdr3_aa: CAISDPAASQYF
d_call: NA; v_call: TRBV20-1; j_call: TRBJ2-5; clone_size: once; cdr3_nt: TGCAGTGCTAGTGAGCGGAACCAAGAGACCCAGTACTTC; cdr3_aa: CSASERNQETQYF
d_call: NA; v_call: TRBV29-1; j_call: TRBJ2-1; clone_size: few; cdr3_nt: TGCAGCGTATTATACGTGGTAGCGACATACAATGAGCAGTTCTTC; cdr3_aa: CSVLYVVATYNEQFF
d_call: TRBD2; v_call: TRBV11-3; j_call: TRBJ2-1; clone_size: few; cdr3_nt: TGTGCCAGCAGCTTAGATTGGGCTAGCGGGGACTACAATGAGCAGTTCTTC; cdr3_aa: CASSLDWASGDYNEQFF
d_call: NA; v_call: TRBV15; j_call: TRBJ1-2; clone_size: NA; cdr3_nt: TGTGCCACCAGCAGAGACAGGGTATACTATGGCTACACCTTC; cdr3_aa: CATSRDRVYYGYTF
d_call: TRBD2; v_call: TRBV11-2; j_call: TRBJ2-3; clone_size: NA; cdr3_nt: TGTGCCAGCAGCTCGGGACTAGCGGGCAATTTTTGGGGCACAGATACGCAGTATTTT; cdr3_aa: CASSSGLAGNFWGTDTQYF
d_call: TRBD2; v_call: TRBV15; j_call: TRBJ2-5; clone_size: NA; cdr3_nt: TGTGCCACCAGCATGGGACTAGCGGGAGGTGCAGAGACCCAGTACTTC; cdr3_aa: CATSMGLAGGAETQYF
d_call: NA; v_call: TRBV7-6; j_call: TRBJ2-2; clone_size: NA; cdr3_nt: TGTGCCAGCAGCTTCCGGGGCGGGGAGCTGTTTTTT; cdr3_aa: CASSFRGGELFF
d_call: TRBD2; v_call: TRBV30; j_call: TRBJ2-1; clone_size: NA; cdr3_nt: TGTGCCTGGAGTGTACTAGCGGGAGGGCCCTATGAGCAGTTCTTC; cdr3_aa: CAWSVLAGGPYEQFF
d_call: TRBD1; v_call: TRBV6-5; j_call: TRBJ2-5; clone_size: NA; cdr3_nt: TGTGCCACCCAGGGACAGCCTCAAGAGACCCAGTACTTC; cdr3_aa: CATQGQPQETQYF
d_call: NA; v_call: TRBV7-2; j_call: TRBJ1-1; clone_size: few; cdr3_nt: TGTGCCAGCAGCCTATCCGACAGGTCTGAAGCTTTCTTT; cdr3_aa: CASSLSDRSEAFF
d_call: TRBD1; v_call: TRBV24-1; j_call: TRBJ2-7; clone_size: NA; cdr3_nt: TGTGCCACCAGTGATCCTACCGGGACAGGCTACGAGCAGTACTTC; cdr3_aa: CATSDPTGTGYEQYF
d_call: TRBD2; v_call: TRBV7-3; j_call: TRBJ2-1; clone_size: few; cdr3_nt: TGTGCCAGCAGCGTAGCACTAGCGGGCTACAATGAGCAGTTCTTC; cdr3_aa: CASSVALAGYNEQFF
d_call: TRBD2; v_call: TRBV7-2; j_call: TRBJ2-1; clone_size: few; cdr3_nt: TGTGCCAGCAGCTTAGATCCTAGCGGGAGCAATGAGCAGTTCTTC; cdr3_aa: CASSLDPSGSNEQFF
d_call: NA; v_call: TRBV6-1; j_call: TRBJ2-7; clone_size: NA; cdr3_nt: TGTGCCAGCAGTGAAGAACTCCTAGCCGTGGGGTACTTC; cdr3_aa: CASSEELLAVGYF
d_call: TRBD2; v_call: TRBV18; j_call: TRBJ2-3; clone_size: few; cdr3_nt: TGTGCCAGCTCACTGTCCGGGACTAGGTACACAGATACGCAGTATTTT; cdr3_aa: CASSLSGTRYTDTQYF
d_call: TRBD1; v_call: TRBV29-1; j_call: TRBJ1-1; clone_size: NA; cdr3_nt: TGCAGCGTGGAACAGGGGCCTTCTTCTGAAGCTTTCTTT; cdr3_aa: CSVEQGPSSEAFF
d_call: NA; v_call: TRBV7-4; j_call: TRBJ1-4; clone_size: NA; cdr3_nt: TGTGCCAGTCGTCGGGGGGAAAAACTGTTTTTT; cdr3_aa: CASRRGEKLFF
d_call: TRBD2; v_call: TRBV6-2/TRBV6-3; j_call: TRBJ2-1; clone_size: few; cdr3_nt: TGTGCCAGCAGCCGTCGTTCGGGCGGCGGGGGGGGTGAGCAGTTCTTC; cdr3_aa: CASSRRSGGGGGEQFF
d_call: TRBD1; v_call: TRBV30; j_call: TRBJ1-4; clone_size: NA; cdr3_nt: TGTGCCTGGAGGACCGGGACAGGGCATGAAAAACTGTTTTTT; cdr3_aa: CAWRTGTGHEKLFF
d_call: NA; v_call: TRBV20-1; j_call: TRBJ1-5; clone_size: NA; cdr3_nt: TGCAGTGCTAGTAGGGGAGGAGAACAGCCCCAGCATTTT; cdr3_aa: CSASRGGEQPQHF
d_call: NA; v_call: TRBV29-1; j_call: TRBJ2-2; clone_size: NA; cdr3_nt: TGCAGCGTTGAAGAAGAGGGCCGAGGTCTGTTTTTT; cdr3_aa: CSVEEEGRGLFF
d_call: TRBD2; v_call: TRBV9; j_call: TRBJ2-7; clone_size: NA; cdr3_nt: TGTGCCAGCAGCGTAGAGCGGGGGCTGGGGGCCGAGCAGTACTTC; cdr3_aa: CASSVERGLGAEQYF
d_call: NA; v_call: TRBV5-1; j_call: TRBJ1-3; clone_size: once; cdr3_nt: TGCGCCAGCAGCTTGGCCGGGGCTGGAAACACCATATATTTT; cdr3_aa: CASSLAGAGNTIYF
d_call: TRBD2; v_call: TRBV2; j_call: TRBJ2-7; clone_size: once; cdr3_nt: TGTGCCAGCAGTCTACTAGCGGGAGTAACCTCCTACGAGCAGTACTTC; cdr3_aa: CASSLLAGVTSYEQYF
d_call: TRBD2; v_call: TRBV4-2; j_call: TRBJ2-2; clone_size: NA; cdr3_nt: TGTGCCAGCAGCCCCCAGTTTCCTAGCGGGAGGCCCCCTGCCGGGGAGCTGTTTTTT; cdr3_aa: CASSPQFPSGRPPAGELFF
d_call: TRBD2; v_call: TRBV27; j_call: TRBJ2-3; clone_size: few; cdr3_nt: TGTGCCAGCAGTTCTAGCGGGAGTGGCACAGATACGCAGTATTTT; cdr3_aa: CASSSSGSGTDTQYF
d_call: NA; v_call: TRBV27; j_call: TRBJ2-2; clone_size: NA; cdr3_nt: TGTGCCAGCAGTTTAGCAGGGGTCAACACCGGGGAGCTGTTTTTT; cdr3_aa: CASSLAGVNTGELFF
d_call: NA; v_call: TRBV9; j_call: TRBJ2-3; clone_size: NA; cdr3_nt: TGTGCCAGCAGCGCTGGAGCGGGCCTCACAGATACGCAGTATTTT; cdr3_aa: CASSAGAGLTDTQYF